This T cell receptor beta chain was recovered during a study of T cell repertoires in cytomegalovirus infection (dated by TCRdb to the late 2010s). Study-wide context: Alongside well-studied HLA-B-restricted epitopes, the peptide stimulations were aimed at recently identified HLA-C-restricted CMV epitopes, whose presentation resists viral immunomodulation. Donor HLA type was relevant to the analysis, because carriage of CMV infection together with the matching HLA type was indicated by public TCR beta signatures.

The CDR3 has 14 amino acids, counting the end cysteine and phenylalanine. Just the 42-base CDR3 DNA is kept, in frame starting at base 1. V sheds 4 bases and J sheds 4 bases, leaving 8 bases between their ends. The germline V gene yields SGHTA for CDR1 and FQGNSA for CDR2. Sequencing was carried out with an Illumina HiSeq 1500. TCRdb cleaned the public reads at Q25 with fastp, built clones with MiXCR and kept in-frame beta chains. Rows merge per CDR3 protein into single entries with the most common DNA and genes. A total of hundreds of thousands of distinct CDR3 sequences appear in this sample, 30% to 35% of them only once. The ten top clones hold around 12% of the sample. This clonotype was recorded many times. Its binding antigen is unknown. Qualities for individual bases were not recorded, and no much larger clone is one base off. Taken with the paper, the label for treatment or condition translates to: in vitro stimulation with specific CMV peptide epitopes to enrich CMV-specific T cells.

The full study reports these points: The ex vivo response was dominated by HLA-C-restricted CMV-specific TCR beta clonotypes, which also provided the single most frequent clonotype in two of eight donors. In both this cohort and an independent cohort of some 350 donors, the cumulative frequency of public TCR beta family members distinguished carriers of CMV infection plus the relevant HLA type.

The sequences come from cultured CD8+ T cells from PBMCs, collected from culture after CMV antigen stimulation. The TCR originated in a human donor in good health (CMV status not recorded). Some clones in this sample may be carry-over from other donors' samples. The chain joins TRBV7-2 to TRBJ2-6; a weak D assignment points to TRBD1 (5 bases agree). For the CDR3, the sequence is CASSYGAGANVLTF. DNA sequence: TGTGCCAGCAGCTATGGGGCCGGGGCCAACGTCCTGACTTTC.